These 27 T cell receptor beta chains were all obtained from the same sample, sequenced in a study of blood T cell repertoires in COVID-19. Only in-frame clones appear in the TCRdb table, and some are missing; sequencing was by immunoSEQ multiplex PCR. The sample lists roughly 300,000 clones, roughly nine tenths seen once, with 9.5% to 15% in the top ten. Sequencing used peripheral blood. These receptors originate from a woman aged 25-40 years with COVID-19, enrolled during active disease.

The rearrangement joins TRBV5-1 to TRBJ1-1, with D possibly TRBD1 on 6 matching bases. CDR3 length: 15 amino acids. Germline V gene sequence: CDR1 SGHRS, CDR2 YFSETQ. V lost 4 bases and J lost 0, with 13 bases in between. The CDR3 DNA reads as TGCGCCAGCAGCGCCCTACAGGGTTTGAACACTGAAGCTTTCTTT. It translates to CASSALQGLNTEAFF.

The CDR3: CASAPTGRETQYF. CDR3 sequence (DNA): TGTGCCAGCGCCCCGACAGGGAGAGAGACCCAGTACTTC. The rearrangement joins TRBV25-1 to TRBJ2-5, with 7 bases identical to TRBD1. This CDR3 contains 13 residues. Germline V CDR1 and CDR2: MGHDK, SYGVNS. V was pared by 8 bases and J by 4 bases, with 7 bases of the junction left unmatched.

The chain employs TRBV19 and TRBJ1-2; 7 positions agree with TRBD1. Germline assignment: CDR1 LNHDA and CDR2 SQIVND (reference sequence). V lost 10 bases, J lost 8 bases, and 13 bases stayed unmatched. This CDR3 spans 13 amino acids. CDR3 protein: CATSVGQIIGYTF. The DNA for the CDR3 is TGTGCCACCTCGGTGGGACAGATCATCGGCTACACCTTC. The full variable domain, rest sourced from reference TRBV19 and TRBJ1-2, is DGGITQSPKYLFRKEGQNVTLSCEQNLNHDAMYWYRQDPGQGLRLIYYSQIVNDFQKGDIAEGYSVSREKKESFPLTVTSAQKNPTAFYLCATSVGQIIGYTFGSGTRLTVV.

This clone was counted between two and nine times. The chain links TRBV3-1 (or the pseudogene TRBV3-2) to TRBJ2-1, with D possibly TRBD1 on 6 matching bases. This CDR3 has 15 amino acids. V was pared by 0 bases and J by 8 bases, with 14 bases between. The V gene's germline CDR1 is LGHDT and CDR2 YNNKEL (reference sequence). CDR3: CASSQEEEGEHEQFF. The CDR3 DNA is TGTGCCAGCAGCCAAGAGGAAGAGGGGGAGCATGAGCAGTTCTTC.

The CDR3 DNA sequence: TGTGCCACCTCCTGGTCGGGACTAGCGGGGGGACGTACGCAGTATTTT. Its protein product is CATSWSGLAGGRTQYF. This chain uses TRBV24-1 with TRBJ2-3; 15 bases are a match to TRBD2. CDR3 length: 16 residues. After removal of 9 bases from V and 8 bases from J, the junction contained 11 bases not matched to a gene. Germline CDR1 and CDR2: KGHDR and SFDVKD.

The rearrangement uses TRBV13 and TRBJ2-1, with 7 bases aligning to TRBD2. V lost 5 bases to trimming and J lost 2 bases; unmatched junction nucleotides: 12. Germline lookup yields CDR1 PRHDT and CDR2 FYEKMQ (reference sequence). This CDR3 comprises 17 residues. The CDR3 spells CASSPVGSGAPYNEQFF. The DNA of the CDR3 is TGTGCCAGCAGCCCCGTAGGAAGCGGGGCCCCCTACAATGAGCAGTTCTTC.

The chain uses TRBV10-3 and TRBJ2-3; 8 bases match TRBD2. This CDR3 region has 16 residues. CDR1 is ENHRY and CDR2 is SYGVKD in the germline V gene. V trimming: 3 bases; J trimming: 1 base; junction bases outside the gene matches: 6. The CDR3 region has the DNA TGTGCCATCAGTGAAGGGGATAGCGGGGGCACAGATACGCAGTATTTT. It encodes CAISEGDSGGTDTQYF.

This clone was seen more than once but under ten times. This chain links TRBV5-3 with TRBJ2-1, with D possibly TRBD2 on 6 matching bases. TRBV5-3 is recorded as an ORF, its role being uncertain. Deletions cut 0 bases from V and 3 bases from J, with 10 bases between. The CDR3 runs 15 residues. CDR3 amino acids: CARSLVKDYYNEQFF. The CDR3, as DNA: TGTGCCAGAAGCTTGGTGAAGGACTACTACAATGAGCAGTTCTTC.

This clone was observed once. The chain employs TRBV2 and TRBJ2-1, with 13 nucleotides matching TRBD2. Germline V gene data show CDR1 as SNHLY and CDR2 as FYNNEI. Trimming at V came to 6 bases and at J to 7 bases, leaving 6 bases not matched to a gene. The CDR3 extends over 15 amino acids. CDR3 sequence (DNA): TGTGCCAGCAGACCACTAGCGGGGGGGCCGAATGAGCAGTTCTTC. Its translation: CASRPLAGGPNEQFF.

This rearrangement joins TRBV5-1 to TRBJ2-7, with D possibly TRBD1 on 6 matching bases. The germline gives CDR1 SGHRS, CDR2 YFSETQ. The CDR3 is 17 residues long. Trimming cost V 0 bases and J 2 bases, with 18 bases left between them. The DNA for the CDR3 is TGCGCCAGCAGCTTGGGGTTCGGGACAAGCGTGGCCTACGAGCAGTACTTC. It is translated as CASSLGFGTSVAYEQYF.

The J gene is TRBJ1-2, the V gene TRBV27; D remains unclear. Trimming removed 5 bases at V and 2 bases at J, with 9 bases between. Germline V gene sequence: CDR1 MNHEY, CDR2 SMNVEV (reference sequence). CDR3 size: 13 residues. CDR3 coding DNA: TGTGCCAGCAGTGTCACAGTGAACTATGGCTACACCTTC. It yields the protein CASSVTVNYGYTF.

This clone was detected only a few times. In nucleotides, the CDR3 is TGTGCCAGCAGCCTGACAGGGAAGATCACCGGGGAGCTGTTTTTT. Translating gives CASSLTGKITGELFF. The chain has TRBV11-2 and TRBJ2-2, with TRBD1 matching over 7 bases. The J segment lost 4 bases and the V segment lost 5 bases, leaving 7 bases of the junction unmatched. This CDR3 comprises 15 residues. The germline V gene has CDR1 SGHAT and CDR2 FQNNGV.

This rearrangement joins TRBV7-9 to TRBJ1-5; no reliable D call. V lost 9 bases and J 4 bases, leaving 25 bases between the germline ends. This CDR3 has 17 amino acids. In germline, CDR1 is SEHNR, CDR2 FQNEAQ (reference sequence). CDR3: CARAKEGQPTGNQPQHF. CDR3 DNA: TGTGCCAGGGCGAAAGAGGGCCAGCCGACGGGAAATCAGCCCCAGCATTTT.

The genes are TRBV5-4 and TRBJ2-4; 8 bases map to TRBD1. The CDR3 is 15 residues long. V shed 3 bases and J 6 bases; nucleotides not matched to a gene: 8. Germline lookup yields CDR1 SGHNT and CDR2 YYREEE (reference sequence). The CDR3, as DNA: TGTGCCAGCAGCTCACTAGGACAGGGAGGAAACATTCAGTACTTC. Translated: CASSSLGQGGNIQYF.

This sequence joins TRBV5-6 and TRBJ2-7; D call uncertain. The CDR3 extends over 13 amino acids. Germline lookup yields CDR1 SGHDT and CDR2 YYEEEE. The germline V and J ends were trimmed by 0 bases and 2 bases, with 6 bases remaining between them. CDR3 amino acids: CASSLAQTYEQYF. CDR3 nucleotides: TGTGCCAGCAGCTTGGCCCAAACCTACGAGCAGTACTTC.

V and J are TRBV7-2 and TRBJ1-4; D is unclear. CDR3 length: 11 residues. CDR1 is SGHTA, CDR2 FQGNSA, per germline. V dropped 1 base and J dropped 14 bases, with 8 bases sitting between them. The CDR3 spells CASSLDEGLFF. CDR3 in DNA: TGTGCCAGCAGCTTAGATGAGGGTCTGTTTTTT.

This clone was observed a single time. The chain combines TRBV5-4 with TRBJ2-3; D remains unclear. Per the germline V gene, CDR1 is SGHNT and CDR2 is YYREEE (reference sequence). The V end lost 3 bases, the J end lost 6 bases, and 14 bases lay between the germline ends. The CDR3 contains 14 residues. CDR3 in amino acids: CASSSTRNGDTQYF. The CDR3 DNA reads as TGTGCCAGCAGCTCAACCAGAAACGGGGATACGCAGTATTTT. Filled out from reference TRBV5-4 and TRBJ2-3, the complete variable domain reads ETGVTQSPTHLIKTRGQQVTLRCSSQSGHNTVSWYQQALGQGPQFIFQYYREEENGRGNFPPRFSGLQFPNYSSELNVNALELDDSALYLCASSSTRNGDTQYFGPGTRLTVL.

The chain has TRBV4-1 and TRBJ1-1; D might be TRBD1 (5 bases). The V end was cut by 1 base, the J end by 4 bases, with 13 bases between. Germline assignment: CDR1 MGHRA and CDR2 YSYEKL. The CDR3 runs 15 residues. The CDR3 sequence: CASSQVRSGPTEAFF. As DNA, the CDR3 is TGCGCCAGCAGCCAAGTCAGATCAGGGCCCACTGAAGCTTTCTTT.

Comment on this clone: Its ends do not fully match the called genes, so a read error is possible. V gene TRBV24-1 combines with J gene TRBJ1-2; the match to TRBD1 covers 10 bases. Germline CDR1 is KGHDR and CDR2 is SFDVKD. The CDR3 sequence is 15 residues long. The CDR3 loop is CAASDPGTGVRGYTF. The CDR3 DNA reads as TGTGCCGCCAGTGACCCCGGGACAGGGGTGCGTGGCTACACCTTC.

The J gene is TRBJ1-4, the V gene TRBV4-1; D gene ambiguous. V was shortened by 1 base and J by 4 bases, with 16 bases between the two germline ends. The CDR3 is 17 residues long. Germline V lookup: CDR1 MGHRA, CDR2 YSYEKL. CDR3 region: CASSQVYRQTGNEKLFF. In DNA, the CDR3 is TGCGCCAGCAGCCAAGTCTATCGGCAGACGGGTAATGAAAAACTGTTTTTT.

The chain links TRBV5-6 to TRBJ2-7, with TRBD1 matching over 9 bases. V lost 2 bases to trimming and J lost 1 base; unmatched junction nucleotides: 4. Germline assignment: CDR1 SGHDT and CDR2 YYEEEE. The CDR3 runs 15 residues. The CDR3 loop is CASSFPTGGSYEQYF. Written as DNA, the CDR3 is TGTGCCAGCAGCTTCCCGACAGGGGGGTCCTACGAGCAGTACTTC.

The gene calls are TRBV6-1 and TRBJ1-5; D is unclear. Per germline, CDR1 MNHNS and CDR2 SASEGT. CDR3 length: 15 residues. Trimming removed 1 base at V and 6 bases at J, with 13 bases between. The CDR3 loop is CASSEGQLGGQPQHF. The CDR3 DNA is TGTGCCAGCAGTGAAGGCCAACTAGGAGGTCAGCCCCAGCATTTT.

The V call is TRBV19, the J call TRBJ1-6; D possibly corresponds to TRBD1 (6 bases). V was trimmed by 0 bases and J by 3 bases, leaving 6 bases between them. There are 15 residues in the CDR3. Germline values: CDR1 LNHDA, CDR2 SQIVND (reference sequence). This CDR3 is CASSIEDSYNSPLHF. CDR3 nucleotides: TGTGCCAGTAGTATAGAGGACAGCTATAATTCACCCCTCCACTTT.

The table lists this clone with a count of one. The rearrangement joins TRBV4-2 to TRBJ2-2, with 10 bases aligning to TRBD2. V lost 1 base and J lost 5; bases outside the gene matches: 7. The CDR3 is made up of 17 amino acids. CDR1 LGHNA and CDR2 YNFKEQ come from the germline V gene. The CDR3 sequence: CASSQGMVAGGTGELFF. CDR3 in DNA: TGTGCCAGCAGCCAAGGCATGGTAGCGGGGGGAACCGGGGAGCTGTTTTTT.

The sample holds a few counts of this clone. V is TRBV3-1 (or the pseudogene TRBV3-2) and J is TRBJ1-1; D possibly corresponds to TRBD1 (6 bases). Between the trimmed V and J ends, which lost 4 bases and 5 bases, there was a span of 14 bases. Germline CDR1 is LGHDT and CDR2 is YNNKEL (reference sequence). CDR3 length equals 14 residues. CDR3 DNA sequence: TGTGCCAGCAGCCCCCGAGGGGGGGTTACTGAAGCTTTCTTT. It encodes CASSPRGGVTEAFF.

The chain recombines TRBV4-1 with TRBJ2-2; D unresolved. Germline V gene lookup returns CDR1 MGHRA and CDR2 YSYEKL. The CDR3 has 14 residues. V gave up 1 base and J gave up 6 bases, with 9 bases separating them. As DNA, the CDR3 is TGCGCCAGCAGCCAAGTCTTTTCTTCCGGGGAGCTGTTTTTT. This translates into CASSQVFSSGELFF.

The CDR3 DNA sequence: TGTGCCGTAAACACCCGACAGGGGGGGGCCTACGAGCAGTACTTC. Protein sequence: CAVNTRQGGAYEQYF. The chain recombines TRBV6-5 with TRBJ2-7; 9 bases align to TRBD1. CDR3 size: 15 residues. V gave up 11 bases and J gave up 2 bases; unmatched junction bases: 13. Germline CDR1 MNHEY, CDR2 SVGAGI.